The entry below gives a single TCR beta chain sequence along with its context. Its antigen remains unknown. Repertoires were generated with immunoSEQ multiplex PCR, while TCRdb's copy carries only in-frame clones and drops some. This table has 55,000 to 85,000 clones, 80% to 90% appearing once. This sample is drawn from a study of OX40 agonist ivuxolimab in advanced cancers. Findings and caveats of the study: More expanded clones were seen, on average, in CD8+ T cells than in CD4+.

The J segment lost 7 bases and the V segment lost 0 bases, leaving 14 bases of the junction unmatched. Germline-derived CDR1 and CDR2 are LGHNA and YSLEER. The CDR3 is 19 amino acids. The chain links TRBV4-3 to TRBJ2-5; 13 bases align to TRBD2. The TCR was taken from an adult with an advanced solid tumor such as melanoma, head and neck, liver or kidney cancer. The sample in question was CD4+ or CD8+ T cells sorted from blood, obtained in a trial of the OX40 agonist ivuxolimab. The CDR3 coding sequence is TGCGCCAGCAGCCAAGACGGACTAGCGGGGGCCGCGCAGCTTCGGACCCAGTACTTC. It yields the protein CASSQDGLAGAAQLRTQYF.